The 19 T cell receptor beta chains in this list originate from one sample, sequenced in a study of T cell responses to AZD1222 COVID-19 vaccine. Sequencing used immunoSEQ multiplex PCR; TCRdb keeps in-frame clones, though not all of them. Among roughly 100,000 clones listed, 90% were seen once. Sequenced here: peripheral blood, sampled on day 0 of AZD1222 vaccination. The receptors were gathered from an adult in good health.

The chain couples TRBV7-9 to TRBJ2-7; D ambiguous. Germline V gives CDR1 SEHNR, CDR2 FQNEAQ (reference sequence). V was clipped by 5 bases and J by 7 bases, with 15 bases between them. The length of the CDR3 is 13 residues. The CDR3 DNA follows: TGTGCCAGCAGCCGTAATACCCCTCAGGAGCAGTACTTC. Protein sequence: CASSRNTPQEQYF.

V and J are TRBV6-1 and TRBJ1-5; 9 bases are shared with TRBD1. Germline V gene sequence: CDR1 MNHNS, CDR2 SASEGT. This CDR3 spans 15 amino acids. Trimming cost V 3 bases and J 5 bases; bases outside gene matches: 5. CDR3 protein: CASSDGQGIYQPQHF. CDR3 in DNA: TGTGCCAGCAGTGACGGACAGGGGATTTATCAGCCCCAGCATTTT.

This chain uses TRBV4-1 with TRBJ2-3, with D perhaps being TRBD1 or TRBD2 (5 bases each). V was clipped by 3 bases and J by 0 bases, with 10 bases between them. Germline CDR1 reads MGHRA; CDR2 reads YSYEKL. CDR3 size: 15 residues. DNA of the CDR3: TGCGCCAGCAGCCATGGGACGGTTAGCACAGATACGCAGTATTTT. It codes for CASSHGTVSTDTQYF.

The J gene is TRBJ2-7, the V gene TRBV4-1; perhaps TRBD2 as D (6 bases). Trimming pared 1 base from V and 4 bases from J, leaving 8 bases between. Looked up from germline, CDR1 is MGHRA and CDR2 is YSYEKL. The CDR3 sequence is 13 residues long. CDR3 DNA sequence: TGCGCCAGCAGCCAAGCTGCGGGATACGAGCAGTACTTC. Its protein product is CASSQAAGYEQYF.

This chain links TRBV2 with TRBJ2-1, with 9 bases that match TRBD2. Germline-derived CDR1 and CDR2 are SNHLY and FYNNEI. The CDR3 contains 13 residues. The junction had 5 bases not matched to a gene; V was cut back by 6 bases and J by 8 bases. CDR3 amino acids: CASSRGGAYEQFF. The CDR3 DNA reads TGTGCCAGCAGCCGCGGGGGGGCCTATGAGCAGTTCTTC.

The chain is built from TRBV2 and TRBJ1-2, with D hard to call. The V and J ends lost 9 bases and 8 bases respectively, with 7 bases between them. Germline values: CDR1 SNHLY, CDR2 FYNNEI. The CDR3 is 9 amino acids. The CDR3 DNA follows: TGTGCCAGTAGCGGGGGCTACACCTTC. Translated, it gives CASSGGYTF. Combining the CDR3 with reference TRBV2 and TRBJ1-2 gives the whole variable domain EPEVTQTPSHQVTQMGQEVILRCVPISNHLYFYWYRQILGQKVEFLVSFYNNEISEKSEIFDDQFSVERPDGSNFTLKIRSTKLEDSAMYFCASSGGYTFGSGTRLTVV.

The V call is TRBV10-2, the J call TRBJ2-1; 9 bases line up with TRBD2. CDR1 WSHSY and CDR2 SAAADI come from the germline V gene. Trimming at V came to 6 bases and at J to 5 bases, leaving 11 bases not matched to a gene. CDR3 length: 16 amino acids. CDR3 nucleotide sequence: TGCGCCAGCAGCCGGATGGGACTAGCCCCCAACAATGAGCAGTTCTTC. It codes for CASSRMGLAPNNEQFF.

V is TRBV7-2 and J is TRBJ2-4, with D possibly matching TRBD1 (6 bases). Germline V gene data show CDR1 as SGHTA and CDR2 as FQGNSA. This CDR3 has 13 residues. V was pared by 3 bases and J by 7 bases, with 10 bases between. The CDR3 DNA sequence: TGTGCCAGCAGCTTTGAGGGGGTGAACATTCAGTACTTC. Protein: CASSFEGVNIQYF.

This clone was seen once. The V and J genes are TRBV6-5 and TRBJ1-6, with D possibly matching TRBD1 (6 bases). V lost 8 bases, J lost 9 bases, and 14 bases lay in between. CDR3 size: 13 residues. The germline CDR1 and CDR2 sequences are MNHEY and SVGAGI. The CDR3 sequence is CASRLQGASPLHF. The CDR3 coding sequence is TGTGCCAGCCGCTTACAGGGCGCTTCACCCCTCCACTTT.

The V call is TRBV2, the J call TRBJ1-5; the D gene is possibly TRBD1 (6 bases). Germline V gives CDR1 SNHLY, CDR2 FYNNEI. V was cut by 7 bases and J by 4 bases, with 17 bases left in between. CDR3 length: 15 residues. DNA of the CDR3: TGTGCCAGCAATCGGGGGGCCGTAACAAATCAGCCCCAGCATTTT. Translated: CASNRGAVTNQPQHF.

This chain uses TRBV9 with TRBJ2-2; D uncertain. V was shortened by 0 bases and J by 4 bases, with 16 bases between the two germline ends. The CDR3 has 17 amino acids. Germline CDR1 SGDLS, CDR2 YYNGEE. This CDR3 reads CASSVGDGGVGTGELFF. Here the CDR3 DNA reads TGTGCCAGCAGCGTAGGAGACGGCGGAGTAGGCACCGGGGAGCTGTTTTTT.

The rearrangement links TRBV11-2 to TRBJ2-5; weak D call: TRBD1 (5 bases). The CDR3 contains 14 residues. The germline gives CDR1 SGHAT, CDR2 FQNNGV. V dropped 3 bases and J dropped 0 bases, with 8 bases sitting between them. The CDR3 region has the DNA TGTGCCAGCAGCTTGCCAGGGTACCAAGAGACCCAGTACTTC. Its protein product is CASSLPGYQETQYF.

This chain links TRBV6-4 with TRBJ1-2; D may be TRBD1 (5 bases). This CDR3 is built from 12 residues. V was shortened by 2 bases and J by 7 bases, with 8 bases between the two germline ends. Germline CDR1 reads MRHNA; CDR2 reads SNTAGT. The CDR3 spells CASSDVGGGYTF. The CDR3 DNA follows: TGTGCCAGCAGTGACGTGGGGGGTGGCTACACCTTC.

This chain uses TRBV12-3 or TRBV12-4 with TRBJ1-5; D gene unclear. Deletions cut 2 bases from V and 7 bases from J, with 9 bases between. The CDR3 has 13 residues. The CDR3: CASSLIASQPQHF. In DNA, the CDR3 is TGTGCCAGCAGTTTAATCGCGTCGCAGCCCCAGCATTTT.

The chain recombines TRBV2 with TRBJ2-5; 7 bases agree with TRBD2. V lost 4 bases and J lost 2; bases outside the gene matches: 7. Looked up from germline, CDR1 is SNHLY and CDR2 is FYNNEI. The CDR3 spans 15 residues. The CDR3 sequence: CASSARWGGQETQYF. The CDR3 DNA reads TGTGCCAGCAGTGCCAGGTGGGGGGGGCAAGAGACCCAGTACTTC.

The rearrangement links TRBV14 to TRBJ2-7; the match to TRBD1 covers 12 bases. Unmatched junction bases numbered 11, after V lost 1 base and J lost 7 bases. The CDR3 runs 17 residues. The germline V gene encodes CDR1 SGHDN and CDR2 FVKESK. The CDR3: CASSQVQAGTGGGEQYF. CDR3 in DNA: TGTGCCAGCAGCCAAGTACAGGCAGGGACAGGGGGCGGAGAGCAGTACTTC.

The J gene is TRBJ2-3, the V gene TRBV19; 8 bases match TRBD2. Germline-derived CDR1 and CDR2 are LNHDA and SQIVND (reference sequence). The J segment lost 2 bases and the V segment lost 3 bases, leaving 4 bases of the junction unmatched. There are 15 residues in the CDR3. CDR3 loop: CASSITSGYTDTQYF. As DNA, the CDR3 is TGTGCCAGTAGTATTACTAGCGGATACACAGATACGCAGTATTTT.

The chain is built from TRBV6-2 or TRBV6-3 and TRBJ1-5; D gene uncertain. The CDR3 has 15 amino acids. V was shortened by 4 bases and J by 0 bases, with 10 bases between the two germline ends. Germline CDR1 reads MNHEY; CDR2 reads SVGEGT. The CDR3 spells CASSSGRPSNQPQHF. The CDR3 DNA sequence: TGTGCCAGCAGTTCCGGCAGACCTAGCAATCAGCCCCAGCATTTT.

The chain joins TRBV29-1 to TRBJ1-1; TRBD1 might be the D (5 bases). V was pared by 7 bases and J by 0 bases, with 12 bases between. Germline loops: CDR1 SQVTM, CDR2 ANQGSEA. The CDR3 totals 13 residues. In DNA, the CDR3 is TGCAGCGCCGGACAAAGAATGAACACTGAAGCTTTCTTT. Protein sequence: CSAGQRMNTEAFF.